The next 25 T cell receptor beta chains were all read from a single sample in a study of identical twins. TCRdb redid the calling of the 5' RACE reads with MiXCR, one entry per CDR3 protein. This sample has 1.5 million to 2 million distinct CDR3 sequences, with less than 35% found just once. Material for sequencing was cord blood. The receptor source for this set is a newborn girl in good health.

In its sample, this clonotype was seen a few times. The genes are TRBV20-1 and TRBJ2-7; D is possibly TRBD1 (6 bases). Between the trimmed V and J ends, which lost 5 bases and 4 bases, there was a span of 18 bases. Germline V lookup: CDR1 DFQATT, CDR2 SNEGSKA (reference sequence). CDR3 length: 14 residues. The DNA for the CDR3 is TGCAGTGCTCCCCTTTCTACGACAGGTTACGAGCAGTACTTC. It specifies CSAPLSTTGYEQYF.

This clonotype was seen a few times. This chain links TRBV4-2 with TRBJ2-1, with TRBD1 matching over 8 bases. This CDR3 contains 16 residues. Germline V CDR1 and CDR2: LGHNA, YNFKEQ. Trimming removed 2 bases from V and 0 bases from J; junction bases left unmatched: 3. The CDR3 protein is CASSQPDRDSYNEQFF. Here the CDR3 DNA reads TGTGCCAGCAGCCAACCGGACAGGGACTCCTACAATGAGCAGTTCTTC.

The chain has TRBV6-2 or TRBV6-3 and TRBJ2-7; 7 bases agree with TRBD1. V lost 6 bases to trimming and J lost 2 bases; unmatched junction nucleotides: 4. Per the germline V gene, CDR1 is MNHEY and CDR2 is SVGEGT. The CDR3 spans 13 residues. CDR3 residues: CASRDRTPYEQYF. Written as DNA, the CDR3 is TGTGCCAGCAGGGACAGGACTCCCTACGAGCAGTACTTC.

Only a few counts were recorded for this clonotype. The chain employs TRBV14 and TRBJ2-3, with 12 bases identical to TRBD2. The junction had 8 bases not matched to a gene; V was cut back by 3 bases and J by 4 bases. Germline V gives CDR1 SGHDN, CDR2 FVKESK. The CDR3 runs to 17 residues. CDR3 nucleotides: TGTGCCAGCAGCCATGGACCTAGCGGGAGGGTCCCAGATACGCAGTATTTT. It codes for CASSHGPSGRVPDTQYF.

Notes on this clonotype: Mismatch with germline at one junction end may stem from a read error. Written as DNA, the CDR3 is TGTGCCACCAGCTACTACGGAAACGGCTATGGCTTCACCTTC. It codes for CATSYYGNGYGFTF. The chain is built from TRBV6-2 or TRBV6-3 and TRBJ1-2; D ambiguous. This CDR3 has 14 residues. Germline V gene data show CDR1 as MNHEY and CDR2 as SVGEGT.

CDR3 coding DNA: TGCAGTGCTCTCCGGATCTCTTCCAAAGAGCAGTTCTTC. It translates to CSALRISSKEQFF. The chain couples TRBV20-1 to TRBJ2-1, with D unresolved. This CDR3 region has 13 residues. V dropped 5 bases and J dropped 10 bases, with 18 bases sitting between them. CDR1 DFQATT and CDR2 SNEGSKA come from the germline V gene (reference sequence).

This clonotype has more than one count but fewer than ten. V gene TRBV3-1 combines with J gene TRBJ1-2; TRBD1 matches 8 bases. In germline, CDR1 is LGHDT, CDR2 YNNKEL (reference sequence). V shed 1 base and J 4 bases; nucleotides not matched to a gene: 5. This CDR3 is 15 amino acids long. The CDR3 nucleotides read TGTGCCAGCAGCCAAGCGGACAGGGCTCCCTATGGCTACACCTTC. Amino acid sequence: CASSQADRAPYGYTF.

This clonotype was found a few times. This chain joins TRBV2 and TRBJ2-1; 9 bases line up with TRBD2. Trimming removed 6 bases from V and 3 bases from J; junction bases left unmatched: 6. Germline V lookup: CDR1 SNHLY, CDR2 FYNNEI. This CDR3 comprises 15 residues. The CDR3, as DNA: TGTGCCAGCAGCTCCGGGACTAGCCTCTACAATGAGCAGTTCTTC. Protein product: CASSSGTSLYNEQFF. The whole variable domain, remainder taken from reference TRBV2 and TRBJ2-1, is EPEVTQTPSHQVTQMGQEVILRCVPISNHLYFYWYRQILGQKVEFLVSFYNNEISEKSEIFDDQFSVERPDGSNFTLKIRSTKLEDSAMYFCASSSGTSLYNEQFFGPGTRLTVL.

This clonotype came up a few times. This sequence joins TRBV12-3 or TRBV12-4 and TRBJ2-1; tentative D call: TRBD2 (6 bases). V was clipped by 5 bases and J by 4 bases, with 15 bases between them. This CDR3 is built from 15 residues. The CDR3 DNA sequence: TGTGCCAGCAGTAGCATCCGGGGACTGTACAATGAGCAGTTCTTC. It encodes CASSSIRGLYNEQFF.

V is TRBV12-3 or TRBV12-4 and J is TRBJ2-1; perhaps D is TRBD1 or TRBD2 (5 bases each). The CDR3 spans 17 residues. V was cut by 6 bases and J by 4 bases, with 22 bases left in between. The CDR3 spells CASSRYSGTLSYNEQFF. DNA for the CDR3: TGTGCCAGCAGCCGATATTCCGGGACCCTTTCGTACAATGAGCAGTTCTTC.

The chain is built from TRBV20-1 and TRBJ1-1; TRBD1 is a possible D gene (6 bases). Trimming pared 4 bases from V and 2 bases from J, leaving 11 bases between. Germline V gene data show CDR1 as DFQATT and CDR2 as SNEGSKA (reference sequence). CDR3 length: 13 residues. This CDR3 is CSATKQGNTEAFF. CDR3 DNA: TGCAGTGCTACCAAACAGGGTAACACTGAAGCTTTCTTT.

The CDR3 sequence is CASKRQAGTDTQYF. In DNA form, the CDR3 reads TGTGCCAGCAAAAGACAGGCGGGCACAGATACGCAGTATTTT. The rearrangement links TRBV27 to TRBJ2-3, with D maybe TRBD1 (6 bases). This CDR3 spans 14 amino acids. Per germline, CDR1 MNHEY and CDR2 SMNVEV (reference sequence). The germline V and J ends were trimmed by 7 bases and 1 base, with 12 bases remaining between them.

This clonotype came up many times. The chain combines TRBV5-1 with TRBJ2-3; D call uncertain. The germline CDR1 and CDR2 sequences are SGHRS and YFSETQ. The CDR3 is 14 amino acids. The V end was cut by 0 bases, the J end by 1 base, with 6 bases between. This CDR3 reads CASSLEKGTDTQYF. The CDR3 DNA follows: TGCGCCAGCAGCTTGGAGAAGGGCACAGATACGCAGTATTTT.

This clonotype was seen more than once but under ten times. V and J are TRBV13 and TRBJ1-1; D is undetermined. Germline V gene data show CDR1 as PRHDT and CDR2 as FYEKMQ (reference sequence). This CDR3 has 14 amino acids. Trimming left V 3 bases short and J 1 base short, with 9 bases between. The CDR3 reads CASSFSPGNTEAFF. The DNA for the CDR3 is TGTGCCAGCAGCTTCTCTCCGGGGAACACTGAAGCTTTCTTT.

This clonotype was counted a single time. The chain links TRBV4-1 to TRBJ2-5, with D possibly TRBD2 on 5 matching bases. Germline-derived CDR1 and CDR2 are MGHRA and YSYEKL. Trimming took 0 bases from V and 5 from J, leaving 13 bases between them. The CDR3 totals 15 residues. CDR3 residues: CASSQEALRRETQYF. The DNA for the CDR3 is TGCGCCAGCAGCCAAGAGGCCCTAAGGAGGGAGACCCAGTACTTC.

The table lists this clonotype with a few counts. The V call is TRBV12-3 or TRBV12-4, the J call TRBJ2-5; possibly TRBD1 or TRBD2 for D (6 bases each). V lost 8 bases and J lost 3, with 13 bases in between. The CDR3 totals 13 residues. CDR3 sequence reads: CASRGPAEETQYF. Written as DNA, the CDR3 is TGTGCCAGCCGGGGGCCGGCGGAAGAGACCCAGTACTTC.

The rearrangement links TRBV7-9 to TRBJ2-1, with TRBD2 matching over 9 bases. The CDR3 totals 17 residues. Trimming removed 3 bases from V and 8 bases from J; junction bases left unmatched: 14. The germline V gene has CDR1 SEHNR and CDR2 FQNEAQ (reference sequence). The CDR3 sequence: CASSFRPSSGNRDEQFF. DNA for the CDR3: TGTGCCAGCAGCTTCCGCCCCTCTAGCGGGAATCGCGATGAGCAGTTCTTC.

This clonotype was picked up one time. The rearrangement joins TRBV7-9 to TRBJ1-4; D not resolved. Trimming removed 1 base from V and 5 bases from J, with 11 bases in between. Looked up from germline, CDR1 is SEHNR and CDR2 is FQNEAQ (reference sequence). The CDR3 covers 15 residues. The CDR3 here is CASSLGKLTNEKLFF. The CDR3 DNA reads as TGTGCCAGCAGCTTAGGGAAGCTTACGAATGAAAAACTGTTTTTT.

This clonotype appeared a single time. The chain combines TRBV12-3 or TRBV12-4 with TRBJ2-3, with 9 bases that match TRBD2. The CDR3 is made up of 19 amino acids. J lost 0 bases, V lost 1 base, and 11 bases had no gene match. CDR3 nucleotide sequence: TGTGCCAGCAGTTTAGGTCCTCCTCTAGCGGGAACTAGCACAGATACGCAGTATTTT. Translated: CASSLGPPLAGTSTDTQYF.

This clonotype was counted between two and nine times. The chain couples TRBV7-9 to TRBJ1-1, with D possibly matching TRBD1 (6 bases). V was cut by 1 base and J by 6 bases, with 12 bases left in between. This CDR3 has 14 residues. Germline assignment: CDR1 SEHNR and CDR2 FQNEAQ (reference sequence). Written as DNA, the CDR3 is TGTGCCAGCAGCTTAGTACAGGGAGGACCTGAAGCTTTCTTT. Residues: CASSLVQGGPEAFF.

The genes are TRBV7-2 and TRBJ1-4, with TRBD1 matching 9 bases. The germline gives CDR1 SGHTA, CDR2 FQGNSA. This CDR3 region has 17 residues. J gave up 4 bases and V 0 bases, and 6 bases lay outside the gene matches. The CDR3 DNA reads as TGTGCCAGCAGCTTAGCCGGGACAGGGCTCCGTAATGAAAAACTGTTTTTT. This codes for CASSLAGTGLRNEKLFF.

Regarding this clonotype: The germline gene is not matched at one end of the junction; a read error may be the cause. The chain employs TRBV7-2 and TRBJ1-2; D unclear. The CDR3 extends over 13 amino acids. Germline values: CDR1 SGHTA, CDR2 FQGNSA. The CDR3 reads CAGSLSPVLGYTF. CDR3 nucleotides: TGTGCCGGCAGCTTATCGCCCGTACTGGGCTACACCTTC.

This clonotype is a singleton in its sample. V and J are TRBV25-1 and TRBJ1-2, with D uncertain. Trimming pared 1 base from V and 8 bases from J, leaving 14 bases between. Germline CDR1 MGHDK, CDR2 SYGVNS. CDR3 size: 14 residues. In nucleotides, the CDR3 is TGTGCCAGCAGTGAATCCGATAGTCCCTACGGCTACACCTTC. This gives the protein CASSESDSPYGYTF.

The chain has TRBV5-1 and TRBJ2-3, with D possibly TRBD2 on 7 matching bases. Germline V CDR1 and CDR2: SGHRS, YFSETQ. Trimming removed 0 bases from V and 3 bases from J, with 17 bases in between. CDR3 size: 17 residues. In DNA form, the CDR3 reads TGCGCCAGCAGCTTGGCCAGAGGGGGGGCCTCAACAGATACGCAGTATTTT. This gives the protein CASSLARGGASTDTQYF. Based on the CDR3 plus reference TRBV5-1 and TRBJ2-3, the full variable domain is KAGVTQTPRYLIKTRGQQVTLSCSPISGHRSVSWYQQTPGQGLQFLFEYFSETQRNKGNFPGRFSGRQFSNSRSEMNVSTLELGDSALYLCASSLARGGASTDTQYFGPGTRLTVL.

The chain is built from TRBV24-1 and TRBJ1-5, with TRBD1 as a possible D gene (6 bases). This CDR3 is built from 14 residues. The V end lost 6 bases, the J end lost 1 base, and 9 bases lay between the germline ends. Germline values: CDR1 KGHDR, CDR2 SFDVKD. The CDR3 bases are TGTGCCACCAGTTTAGGGGGAAGCAATCAGCCCCAGCATTTT. Encoded protein: CATSLGGSNQPQHF.